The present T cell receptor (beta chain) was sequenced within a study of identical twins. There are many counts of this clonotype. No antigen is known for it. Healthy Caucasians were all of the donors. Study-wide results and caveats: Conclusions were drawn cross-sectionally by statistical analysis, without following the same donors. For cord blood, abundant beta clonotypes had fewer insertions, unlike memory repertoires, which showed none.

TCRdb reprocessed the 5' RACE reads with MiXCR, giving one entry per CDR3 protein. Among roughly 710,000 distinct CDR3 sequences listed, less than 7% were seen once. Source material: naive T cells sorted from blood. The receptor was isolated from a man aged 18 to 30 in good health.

The CDR3 bases are TGCAGCGTCTCCCCAGCGGCCAGGGAGACCCAGTACTTC. It translates to CSVSPAARETQYF. The rearrangement links TRBV29-1 to TRBJ2-5, with D perhaps matching TRBD2 (5 bases). V lost 6 bases to trimming and J lost 5 bases, with 16 bases between them. This CDR3 is 13 amino acids long. Germline V CDR1 and CDR2: SQVTM, ANQGSEA.